The clone carrying this TCR beta chain was observed a few times. The entry originates in a study of blood T cell repertoires in COVID-19. About the research overall: Samples taken during acute and convalescent COVID-19 were collected in the United States, Italy and Spain.

Original handling: Estimation of nucleated cell counts relied on the amplification of reference gene primers. Clones were sequenced by immunoSEQ multiplex PCR, and TCRdb holds only the in-frame ones, with some missing. V, J and clone size are those of that table, while D and trimming were read from the DNA. The sample lists about 110,000 clones, less than 85% occurring once. This CDR3 has 11 residues. V lost 3 bases and J lost 7, with 6 bases in between. Sequencing used peripheral blood. The chain carries TRBV12-3 or TRBV12-4 and TRBJ1-2; possible D gene TRBD1, 5 bases. This receptor was identified in a man between 65 and 79 years old with active or convalescent COVID-19. DNA of the CDR3: TGTGCCAGCAGTTTGGGGGGTGGCTACACCTTC. Amino acids: CASSLGGGYTF.